The 18 T cell receptor beta chains below were found in one sample sequenced in a study of shared clonotypes between healthy human individuals. Only in-frame clones appear in the TCRdb table, and some are missing; sequencing was by immunoSEQ multiplex PCR. The table includes 2 million to 2.5 million clones, just under 95% detected once. The material sequenced was naive CD4+ T cells from PBMCs. Subset denoted: CD45RA+ positively selected. These receptor sequences come from a man aged 18 to 30 in good health. Some clones in this sample may be carry-over from other donors' samples.

A few counts support this clone. The rearrangement uses TRBV2 and TRBJ1-2; maybe TRBD1 (6 bases). CDR3 length: 12 residues. V was trimmed by 8 bases and J by 5 bases, leaving 12 bases between them. Germline V gives CDR1 SNHLY, CDR2 FYNNEI. The CDR3 is CASSDSQYGYTF. In DNA form, the CDR3 reads TGTGCCAGCTCGGACAGTCAATATGGCTACACCTTC.

This chain connects TRBV11-3 to TRBJ2-3, with 11 nucleotides matching TRBD2. The CDR3 runs 14 residues. V dropped 5 bases and J dropped 8; count of bases not matched to a gene: 6. Germline V gives CDR1 SGHNT, CDR2 YENEEA. CDR3 in amino acids: CASSRGTSGSTQYF. The CDR3 DNA is TGTGCCAGCAGCCGCGGGACTAGCGGTAGTACGCAGTATTTT.

The V call is TRBV7-2, the J call TRBJ2-5; 15 positions match TRBD2. The junction had 8 bases not matched to a gene; V was cut back by 3 bases and J by 6 bases. This CDR3 has 17 residues. Germline V CDR1 and CDR2: SGHTA, FQGNSA. CDR3 loop: CASSLGLAGGGTKTQYF. The CDR3 DNA is TGTGCCAGCAGCTTGGGACTAGCGGGAGGTGGAACAAAGACCCAGTACTTC. Combining the CDR3 with reference TRBV7-2 and TRBJ2-5 gives the whole variable domain GAGVSQSPSNKVTEKGKDVELRCDPISGHTALYWYRQSLGQGLEFLIYFQGNSAPDKSGLPSDRFSAERTGGSVSTLTIQRTQQEDSAVYLCASSLGLAGGGTKTQYFGPGTRLLVL.

The chain couples TRBV19 to TRBJ1-4; D may be TRBD1 (5 bases). CDR3 length: 16 residues. Trimming removed 6 bases from V and 5 bases from J, with 19 bases in between. Germline CDR1 is LNHDA and CDR2 is SQIVND (reference sequence). CDR3 DNA: TGTGCCAGTAGCGATGGAGACAGTTCCGCAAATGAAAAACTGTTTTTT. Protein product: CASSDGDSSANEKLFF.

The CDR3, as DNA: TGTGCCAGCACCCCAGGGGGGGAGGGGCACAATCAGCCCCAGCATTTT. This gives the protein CASTPGGEGHNQPQHF. The chain joins TRBV6-6 to TRBJ1-5; 7 bases map to TRBD1. Germline trimming cut 7 bases from V and 3 bases from J; bases unmatched to any gene: 12. The V gene's germline CDR1 is MNHNY and CDR2 SVGAGI (reference sequence). The CDR3 spans 16 residues.

The chain links TRBV7-2 to TRBJ1-5, with TRBD1 identical over 12 bases. CDR1 SGHTA and CDR2 FQGNSA come from the germline V gene. CDR3 size: 17 residues. With V trimmed by 1 base and J by 7 bases, 8 bases remained unmatched. CDR3 residues: CASSLVPGQGARQPQHF. Written as DNA, the CDR3 is TGTGCCAGCAGCTTAGTCCCGGGACAGGGGGCAAGGCAGCCCCAGCATTTT.

A word on this clone: The same CDR3 arises from other DNA sequences in this sample as well. This rearrangement joins TRBV5-1 to TRBJ2-1; 12 bases fit TRBD2. The CDR3 is 16 amino acids. J gave up 4 bases and V 3 bases, and 5 bases lay outside the gene matches. Germline V gives CDR1 SGHRS, CDR2 YFSETQ. CDR3 DNA sequence: TGCGCCAGCAGCTGGGGGCTAGCGGGAGGGTACAATGAGCAGTTCTTC. Protein product: CASSWGLAGGYNEQFF.

This clone has only one observation. The chain recombines TRBV5-1 with TRBJ2-3, with TRBD2 identical over 12 bases. Germline CDR1 reads SGHRS; CDR2 reads YFSETQ. J lost 4 bases, V lost 2 bases, and 5 bases had no gene match. This CDR3 spans 16 amino acids. The CDR3 region is CASSLGLAGRADTQYF. The CDR3 DNA is TGCGCCAGCAGCTTAGGACTAGCGGGAAGGGCAGATACGCAGTATTTT.

The rearrangement uses TRBV28 and TRBJ2-3; 12 bases are shared with TRBD2. CDR1 and CDR2 (germline): MDHEN, SYDVKM. With V trimmed by 4 bases and J by 4 bases, 3 bases remained unmatched. This CDR3 spans 15 amino acids. The DNA for the CDR3 is TGTGCCAGCAGTTCCTCTAGCGGGGGGGCAGATACGCAGTATTTT. As protein: CASSSSSGGADTQYF.

The chain recombines TRBV14 with TRBJ1-5; 8 bases match TRBD1. The length of the CDR3 is 18 residues. Germline CDR1 reads SGHDN; CDR2 reads FVKESK. V was pared by 4 bases and J by 2 bases, with 13 bases of the junction left unmatched. Here the CDR3 reads CASSPGQGSYTGNQPQHF. As DNA, the CDR3 is TGTGCCAGCAGCCCCGGACAGGGTTCCTACACGGGCAATCAGCCCCAGCATTTT.

Comments on this clone: Other nucleotide sequences from this sample produce the same CDR3. The gene calls are TRBV9 and TRBJ2-5, with D tentatively TRBD1 (6 bases). CDR3 size: 12 residues. With 4 bases removed from V and 5 bases from J, the gap between germline ends came to 9 bases. Germline CDR1 is SGDLS and CDR2 is YYNGEE. CDR3 sequence reads: CASSLRGETQYF. The DNA of the CDR3 is TGTGCCAGCAGCCTAAGGGGGGAGACCCAGTACTTC.

V is TRBV10-3 and J is TRBJ2-1; 9 bases fit TRBD2. The CDR3 sequence is 15 residues long. Looked up from germline, CDR1 is ENHRY and CDR2 is SYGVKD. V gave up 6 bases and J gave up 0 bases; unmatched junction bases: 3. CDR3 amino acids: CAIRETSGSYNEQFF. The DNA of the CDR3 is TGTGCCATCAGGGAGACTAGCGGCTCCTACAATGAGCAGTTCTTC.

The chain joins TRBV18 to TRBJ2-5; D is undetermined. The length of the CDR3 is 14 residues. Trimming stripped 2 bases from V and 2 bases from J, with 9 bases between. Per germline, CDR1 KGHSH and CDR2 LQKENI. CDR3 protein: CASSPLGEQETQYF. The CDR3 nucleotides are TGTGCCAGCTCACCATTGGGCGAACAAGAGACCCAGTACTTC.

The V call is TRBV9, the J call TRBJ2-1; a possible D gene is TRBD2 (5 bases). Germline values: CDR1 SGDLS, CDR2 YYNGEE. V lost 7 bases, J lost 4 bases, and 12 bases lay in between. There are 13 residues in the CDR3. The CDR3 coding sequence is TGTGCCAGCGGACGGCCGGGATACAATGAGCAGTTCTTC. As protein: CASGRPGYNEQFF.

The chain joins TRBV5-5 to TRBJ2-2; D may be TRBD1 (6 bases). The CDR3 has 15 amino acids. Trimming cost V 2 bases and J 8 bases, with 16 bases left between them. Germline V gene sequence: CDR1 SGHKS, CDR2 YYEKEE (reference sequence). The CDR3 bases are TGTGCCAGCAGCTTACTAGAACCCGGGACAGGGGAGCTGTTTTTT. This translates into CASSLLEPGTGELFF.

This chain connects TRBV27 to TRBJ1-2, with a weak D call TRBD1 (5 bases). The V and J ends lost 4 bases and 3 bases respectively, with 18 bases between them. Germline CDR1 is MNHEY and CDR2 is SMNVEV (reference sequence). The CDR3 is 16 amino acids. The CDR3 sequence is CASSSNPGRTDYGYTF. CDR3 in DNA: TGTGCCAGCAGTTCGAATCCGGGACGGACGGACTATGGCTACACCTTC.

The chain employs TRBV30 and TRBJ1-1, with TRBD1 identical over 7 bases. Trimming at V came to 4 bases and at J to 1 base, leaving 9 bases not matched to a gene. The length of the CDR3 is 15 residues. CDR1 is GTSNPN, CDR2 SVGIG, per germline (reference sequence). The CDR3, as DNA: TGTGCCTGGAAGAAGGAGGGACAGCAGAACACTGAAGCTTTCTTT. Its translation: CAWKKEGQQNTEAFF.

This sequence joins TRBV7-2 and TRBJ2-7, with 11 bases lining up with TRBD1. V shed 5 bases, J shed 3 bases, and the junction held 9 bases outside the gene matches. The CDR3 contains 16 residues. The V gene's germline CDR1 is SGHTA and CDR2 FQGNSA. The CDR3 nucleotides read TGTGCCAGCAGCCTAAGGACAGGGGGCACAGTCTACGAGCAGTACTTC. Amino acid sequence: CASSLRTGGTVYEQYF.